These T cell receptor beta chains were read from a single sample in a study of T cells after yellow fever vaccination. TCRdb fed the 5' RACE reads into MiXCR, producing one record per CDR3 protein. This sample has fewer than 500,000 distinct CDR3 sequences, with 18% found just once. The sequences come from PBMCs, collected before the yellow fever booster vaccination. The receptors were sampled from a man younger than 35 who received the YFV17D yellow fever vaccine. Both conserved end residues are part of each CDR3. Each record gives: J gene, D gene, V gene, clone size, CDR3 protein, CDR3 DNA. A D gene is named only where the DNA matches it firmly. Not all rows give a size; the values are once, few, many and, for expanded clones, a class.

J: TRBJ1-2; D: TRBD1; V: TRBV4-1; size: few; CDR3: CASSPGTGDQGYTF; DNA: TGCGCCAGCAGCCCAGGGACAGGGGATCAGGGCTACACCTTC
J: TRBJ2-1; D: -; V: TRBV11-3; size: -; CDR3: CASSPGTEEQFF; DNA: TGTGCCAGCAGCCCCGGGACCGAGGAGCAGTTCTTC
J: TRBJ2-7; D: -; V: TRBV27; size: -; CDR3: CASRSMNLAYEQYF; DNA: TGTGCCAGCAGGTCTATGAACCTTGCCTACGAGCAGTACTTC
J: TRBJ2-2; D: TRBD2; V: TRBV20-1; size: -; CDR3: CSARGLASTGELFF; DNA: TGCAGTGCTAGAGGACTAGCGTCCACCGGGGAGCTGTTTTTT
J: TRBJ2-1; D: TRBD2; V: TRBV15; size: -; CDR3: CATSILTSGAGEEQFF; DNA: TGTGCCACCAGCATCCTAACTAGCGGGGCGGGTGAAGAGCAGTTCTTC
J: TRBJ2-4; D: -; V: TRBV21-1; size: once; CDR3: CASSKIRDIQYF; DNA: TGTGCCAGCAGCAAAATACGGGACATTCAGTACTTC
J: TRBJ2-3; D: TRBD2; V: TRBV20-1; size: -; CDR3: CSASKTSGGSTDTQYF; DNA: TGCAGTGCTAGTAAGACTAGCGGGGGGTCCACAGATACGCAGTATTTT
J: TRBJ2-6; D: TRBD2; V: TRBV7-3; size: many; CDR3: CASSSGGSGANVLTF; DNA: TGTGCCAGCAGCTCGGGGGGCTCTGGGGCCAACGTCCTGACTTTC
J: TRBJ2-1; D: -; V: TRBV27; size: few; CDR3: CASRRAGSYNEQFF; DNA: TGTGCCAGCCGGCGGGCAGGGAGTTACAATGAGCAGTTCTTC
J: TRBJ2-1; D: TRBD2; V: TRBV5-1; size: -; CDR3: CASSLGLADNEQFF; DNA: TGCGCCAGCAGCTTGGGACTAGCGGACAATGAGCAGTTCTTC
J: TRBJ1-6; D: -; V: TRBV7-4; size: -; CDR3: CASNRGRRESPLHF; DNA: TGTGCCAGCAACCGGGGGAGGAGGGAATCACCCCTCCACTTT
J: TRBJ1-6; D: TRBD1; V: TRBV6-2/TRBV6-3; size: -; CDR3: CASSYQGASSPLHF; DNA: TGTGCCAGCAGTTACCAGGGGGCATCTTCACCCCTCCACTTT
J: TRBJ1-5; D: TRBD1; V: TRBV10-3; size: -; CDR3: CAISGGQGDNQPQHF; DNA: TGTGCCATCAGCGGGGGACAGGGTGACAATCAGCCCCAGCATTTT
J: TRBJ2-7; D: -; V: TRBV12-3/TRBV12-4; size: few; CDR3: CASSYPRDRSREQYF; DNA: TGTGCCAGCAGCTATCCGCGGGACCGCTCTCGGGAGCAGTACTTC
J: TRBJ2-7; D: TRBD2; V: TRBV20-1; size: few; CDR3: CSAAKAGTHYEQYF; DNA: TGCAGTGCGGCCAAAGCGGGGACCCACTACGAGCAGTACTTC
J: TRBJ1-6; D: TRBD1; V: TRBV2; size: -; CDR3: CASTPGGTDNSPLHF; DNA: TGTGCCAGCACACCTGGGGGGACAGATAATTCACCCCTCCACTTT
J: TRBJ2-1; D: TRBD2; V: TRBV4-2; size: -; CDR3: CASSLRLAGSSYNEQFF; DNA: TGTGCCAGCAGCCTCCGACTAGCGGGGAGCTCCTACAATGAGCAGTTCTTC
J: TRBJ2-5; D: -; V: TRBV5-1; size: -; CDR3: CASSPYPLAETGLGETQYF; DNA: TGCGCCAGCAGCCCCTACCCATTGGCCGAAACAGGGCTTGGAGAGACCCAGTACTTC
J: TRBJ1-1; D: TRBD1; V: TRBV12-3/TRBV12-4; size: many; CDR3: CASSTGGGTEAFF; DNA: TGTGCCAGCAGCACAGGGGGAGGGACTGAAGCTTTCTTT
J: TRBJ1-5; D: -; V: TRBV11-3; size: -; CDR3: CASSLLNLHPYSNQPQHF; DNA: TGTGCCAGCAGCTTACTTAATCTGCACCCTTATAGCAATCAGCCCCAGCATTTT
J: TRBJ1-5; D: -; V: TRBV9; size: -; CDR3: CASSAGMRDQPQHF; DNA: TGTGCCAGCAGCGCTGGAATGAGGGATCAGCCCCAGCATTTT
J: TRBJ2-2; D: -; V: TRBV29-1; size: -; CDR3: CSVEDRRGNTGELFF; DNA: TGCAGCGTTGAAGATCGCCGGGGGAACACCGGGGAGCTGTTTTTT
J: TRBJ1-1; D: -; V: TRBV6-6; size: few; CDR3: CASSNLGRGEAFF; DNA: TGTGCCAGCAGCAACCTCGGGAGGGGTGAAGCTTTCTTT
J: TRBJ1-1; D: -; V: TRBV5-1; size: -; CDR3: CASSNGRHTEAFF; DNA: TGCGCCAGCAGCAACGGGAGGCACACTGAAGCTTTCTTT
J: TRBJ2-7; D: -; V: TRBV6-1; size: -; CDR3: CASSETRFDRGRRYEQYF; DNA: TGTGCCAGCAGTGAAACACGGTTCGACAGAGGCAGGAGGTACGAGCAGTACTTC
J: TRBJ1-1; D: -; V: TRBV10-3; size: few; CDR3: CAIKGDLNTEAFF; DNA: TGTGCCATCAAGGGTGACTTGAACACTGAAGCTTTCTTT
J: TRBJ1-6; D: -; V: TRBV15; size: -; CDR3: CATSNTGSPLHF; DNA: TGTGCCACCAGCAATACAGGTTCACCCCTCCACTTT
J: TRBJ2-2; D: -; V: TRBV2; size: -; CDR3: CASSGDGTRGELFF; DNA: TGTGCCAGCAGTGGGGACGGTACACGAGGGGAGCTGTTTTTT
J: TRBJ1-5; D: -; V: TRBV5-1; size: many; CDR3: CASSLAGVPNQPQHF; DNA: TGCGCCAGCAGCTTGGCCGGGGTTCCTAATCAGCCCCAGCATTTT
J: TRBJ2-4; D: -; V: TRBV6-4; size: -; CDR3: CASRRDIQYF; DNA: TGTGCCAGCAGGCGGGACATTCAGTACTTC
J: TRBJ2-5; D: TRBD2; V: TRBV7-2; size: -; CDR3: CASSRGLAGDGTQYF; DNA: TGTGCCAGCAGCCGAGGACTAGCGGGGGACGGGACCCAGTACTTC
J: TRBJ1-2; D: TRBD1; V: TRBV29-1; size: -; CDR3: CSVAWTGGYGYTF; DNA: TGCAGCGTAGCCTGGACAGGGGGCTATGGCTACACCTTC
J: TRBJ1-5; D: -; V: TRBV7-2; size: -; CDR3: CASSSTGQQPQHF; DNA: TGTGCCAGCAGCTCGACAGGCCAGCAGCCCCAGCATTTT
J: TRBJ1-6; D: -; V: TRBV12-3/TRBV12-4; size: -; CDR3: CASSLGQGFTPLHF; DNA: TGTGCCAGCAGTTTAGGTCAGGGTTTTACACCCCTCCACTTT
J: TRBJ1-1; D: TRBD1; V: TRBV6-2/TRBV6-3; size: few; CDR3: CASSYDRATEAFF; DNA: TGTGCCAGCAGCTACGACAGGGCCACTGAAGCTTTCTTT
J: TRBJ2-1; D: -; V: TRBV7-3; size: many; CDR3: CASSLDGGEQFF; DNA: TGTGCCAGCAGCTTAGATGGGGGTGAGCAGTTCTTC
J: TRBJ2-1; D: TRBD2; V: TRBV3-1; size: -; CDR3: CASSPSLKRGGNEQFF; DNA: TGTGCCAGCAGCCCCTCCCTGAAGCGGGGGGGAAATGAGCAGTTCTTC
J: TRBJ2-4; D: TRBD1; V: TRBV5-5; size: -; CDR3: CASSWAGGGLNIQYF; DNA: TGTGCCAGCAGCTGGGCAGGGGGTGGACTGAACATTCAGTACTTC
J: TRBJ2-1; D: -; V: TRBV6-1; size: few; CDR3: CASRVTASNFYNEQFF; DNA: TGTGCCAGCAGGGTCACTGCCAGTAACTTTTACAATGAGCAGTTCTTC
J: TRBJ2-1; D: TRBD1; V: TRBV28; size: few; CDR3: CASIEDRGVGGNEQFF; DNA: TGTGCCAGCATTGAGGACAGGGGAGTGGGAGGGAATGAGCAGTTCTTC
J: TRBJ2-4; D: -; V: TRBV5-1; size: -; CDR3: CASARDTQNIQYF; DNA: TGCGCCAGTGCTCGGGACACCCAAAACATTCAGTACTTC
J: TRBJ1-3; D: -; V: TRBV6-5; size: few; CDR3: CASSYSSGAGNTIYF; DNA: TGTGCCAGCAGTTACTCGAGTGGGGCTGGAAACACCATATATTTT
J: TRBJ2-1; D: -; V: TRBV18; size: few; CDR3: CASSPPSASEDNEQFF; DNA: TGTGCCAGCTCACCACCGTCGGCTAGCGAAGACAATGAGCAGTTCTTC
J: TRBJ1-6; D: -; V: TRBV7-8; size: few; CDR3: CASSLGADSPLHF; DNA: TGTGCCAGCAGCTTAGGCGCGGATTCACCCCTCCACTTT
J: TRBJ1-6; D: -; V: TRBV6-6; size: few; CDR3: CASSYGGPNSPLHF; DNA: TGTGCCAGCAGTTACGGGGGTCCGAATTCACCCCTCCACTTT
J: TRBJ1-5; D: -; V: TRBV29-1; size: few; CDR3: CSVAVGEPNQPQHF; DNA: TGCAGCGTTGCGGTTGGGGAGCCAAATCAGCCCCAGCATTTT
J: TRBJ1-6; D: TRBD1; V: TRBV4-1; size: -; CDR3: CASSQVARDRQNSPLHF; DNA: TGCGCCAGCAGCCAAGTCGCCCGGGACAGGCAAAATTCACCCCTCCACTTT
J: TRBJ1-4; D: TRBD1; V: TRBV5-1; size: many; CDR3: CASRPQGGNEKLFF; DNA: TGCGCCAGCAGACCTCAGGGGGGTAATGAAAAACTGTTTTTT
J: TRBJ2-1; D: TRBD2; V: TRBV9; size: few; CDR3: CAAGRTANYNEQFF; DNA: TGTGCCGCCGGGAGGACCGCCAACTACAATGAGCAGTTCTTC
J: TRBJ1-2; D: -; V: TRBV18; size: -; CDR3: CASSPQQTRRRTYGYTF; DNA: TGTGCCAGCTCACCACAACAGACGAGAAGGCGAACCTATGGCTACACCTTC
J: TRBJ1-1; D: -; V: TRBV6-2/TRBV6-3; size: many; CDR3: CASSREGNTEAFF; DNA: TGTGCCAGCAGCCGCGAAGGGAACACTGAAGCTTTCTTT